The clone carrying this TCR beta chain was counted only a few times. As yet, its antigen is unknown. Germline V gene sequence: CDR1 MNHNS, CDR2 SASEGT. V was cut by 2 bases and J by 1 base, with 10 bases left in between. The CDR3 is 15 amino acids. This specimen belongs to a study of CD8+ T cells in alopecia areata. Study findings and constraints: Any link of baseline CD8+ expansion to response, resting on one nonresponder, remains uncertain.

The treatment: oral pan-JAK inhibitor, 5-10 mg twice daily. Extracted RNA was reverse transcribed into cDNA, the sequencing template. Profiling relied on immunoSEQ multiplex PCR, and the TCRdb table lists in-frame clones only, not all of them. Of hundreds of thousands of clones listed, roughly 63% are singletons. This receptor was taken from a human donor with alopecia areata. This chain uses TRBV6-1 with TRBJ2-3, with D unresolved. The sequencing used CD4+ T cells sorted from blood, collected around week 52, from a patient treated with tofacitinib. The chain's CDR3 is CASSELGPGTDTQYF. The CDR3 DNA sequence: TGTGCCAGCAGTGAACTCGGTCCGGGCACAGATACGCAGTATTTT.